This is a list of T cell receptor beta chains from one sample in a study of metastatic and nonmetastatic thyroid tumors. TCRdb reprocessed the PCR reads via MiXCR. This sample has approximately 12,000 clones, with around a third found just once. Source material: tumor tissue. All receptors derive from a female donor with papillary thyroid cancer or a benign thyroid nodule (not recorded which). Some clones in this sample may be carry-over from other donors' samples. Both conserved end residues are part of each CDR3. D genes are given only for firm matches. Only part of the rows carry a size: once, few, many, or a class if the clone is expanded.

TRBJ2-7	NA	few	TRBV6-2/TRBV6-3	CASSYRTNSYEQYF	TGTGCCAGCAGTTACAGGACTAACTCCTACGAGCAGTACTTC
TRBJ1-2	NA	NA	TRBV6-1	CASSARTANYGYTF	TGTGCCAGCAGTGCCCGGACTGCGAACTATGGCTACACCTTC
TRBJ2-7	NA	many	TRBV7-6	CASSPLGQAYEQYF	TGTGCCAGCAGCCCGTTAGGCCAGGCCTACGAGCAGTACTTC
TRBJ2-7	NA	medium-sized	TRBV20-1	CSARDAGVRNEQYF	TGCAGTGCTAGAGACGCAGGGGTAAGAAACGAGCAGTACTTC
TRBJ2-7	TRBD1	few	TRBV6-1	CASSAVLGTGRAEQYF	TGTGCCAGCAGTGCAGTCTTAGGGACAGGGAGGGCCGAGCAGTACTTC
TRBJ1-1	NA	NA	TRBV25-1	CASSLPGFTEAFF	TGTGCCAGCAGTCTACCAGGTTTCACTGAAGCTTTCTTT
TRBJ1-5	TRBD1	NA	TRBV5-1	CASRSWTGSSHPQHF	TGCGCCAGCAGGTCCTGGACAGGGTCCAGTCATCCCCAGCATTTT
TRBJ2-5	TRBD2	NA	TRBV18	CASSPGASGSRETVYF	TGTGCCAGCTCACCCGGGGCTAGCGGGAGCAGGGAGACCGTGTACTTC
TRBJ1-2	NA	few	TRBV12-5	CASGLIGGEGTF	TGTGCTAGTGGTTTGATTGGGGGCGAGGGAACCTTC
TRBJ2-7	TRBD1	medium-sized	TRBV7-2	CASSLGTGAREQYF	TGTGCCAGCAGCTTAGGGACAGGGGCCCGCGAGCAGTACTTC
TRBJ1-3	TRBD1	NA	TRBV4-2	CASSQDRGGGNTIYF	TGTGCCAGCAGCCAAGATCGAGGGGGCGGAAACACCATATATTTT
TRBJ1-3	NA	once	TRBV13	CASSLGRGEFEPLYF	TGTGCCAGCAGCCTCGGGCGGGGCGAGTTCGAGCCCTTATATTTT
TRBJ2-2	TRBD1	medium-sized	TRBV14	CASSSYRGTNTGELFF	TGTGCCAGCAGTTCCTACAGGGGGACGAACACCGGGGAGCTGTTTTTT
TRBJ2-7	NA	NA	TRBV4-3	CASSQEGARGYEQYF	TGCGCCAGCAGCCAAGAGGGGGCCAGGGGATACGAGCAGTACTTC
TRBJ1-4	NA	medium-sized	TRBV20-1	CSASPEGTGLTNEKLFF	TGCAGTGCTAGTCCCGAGGGGACGGGACTAACTAATGAAAAACTGTTTTTT
TRBJ1-3	TRBD1	NA	TRBV20-1	CSARGQQGGGNTIYF	TGCAGTGCTAGAGGCCAACAGGGGGGTGGAAACACCATATATTTT
TRBJ2-1	TRBD2	NA	TRBV7-3	CASSLTSGGFYNEQFF	TGTGCCAGCAGCTTAACTAGCGGGGGATTTTACAATGAGCAGTTCTTC
TRBJ2-7	TRBD1	NA	TRBV3-1	CASSPRTGREQYF	TGTGCCAGCAGCCCCCGGACAGGGCGCGAGCAGTACTTC
TRBJ2-7	TRBD2	few	TRBV18	CASSPHSGPLSSYEQYF	TGTGCCAGCTCGCCCCATAGCGGGCCGTTAAGTTCCTACGAGCAGTACTTC
TRBJ2-1	TRBD1	few	TRBV11-2	CASSLEQGSSYNEQFF	TGTGCCAGCAGCTTAGAACAGGGGAGCTCCTACAATGAGCAGTTCTTC
TRBJ1-1	NA	few	TRBV7-9	CASSALAFF	TGTGCCAGCAGCGCCCTAGCTTTCTTT
TRBJ1-2	TRBD1	NA	TRBV7-2	CASSLGTGGFSGYTF	TGTGCCAGCAGCTTGGGGACAGGGGGTTTTAGTGGCTACACCTTC